The present T cell receptor (beta chain) was sequenced within a study of T cell repertoires in cytomegalovirus infection. Study-level background: CMV epitopes used comprised recently identified HLA-C-restricted ones and well-studied HLA-B-restricted ones.

Broader study findings: Frequencies of public TCR beta families were cumulated, and this identified carriers of CMV plus the relevant HLA. Within the response measured ex vivo, HLA-C-restricted CMV-specific TCR beta clonotypes were dominant.

Trimming took off 7 bases at V and 3 bases at J, with 16 bases between the two ends. This CDR3 region has 15 residues. Germline V gene lookup returns CDR1 SGHTA and CDR2 FQGNSA. From the reads, TCRdb called clonotypes with MiXCR, one entry per CDR3 protein. The repertoire holds approximately 1,000,000 distinct CDR3 sequences, with around 30% as singletons. This clonotype was observed at least ten times. Its antigen is currently unknown. The chain couples TRBV7-2 to TRBJ2-1, with D perhaps matching TRBD2 (6 bases). The sequencing used cultured CD8+ T cells from PBMCs, collected from culture after CMV antigen stimulation. The TCR was taken from a human donor in good health (CMV status not recorded). Some clones in this sample may be carry-over from other donors' samples. The CDR3 is CASTIAAGGYNEQFF. CDR3 DNA sequence: TGTGCCAGCACCATAGCGGCGGGCGGCTACAATGAGCAGTTCTTC. The full variable domain, with the rest looked up from reference TRBV7-2 and TRBJ2-1, is GAGVSQSPSNKVTEKGKDVELRCDPISGHTALYWYRQSLGQGLEFLIYFQGNSAPDKSGLPSDRFSAERTGGSVSTLTIQRTQQEDSAVYLCASTIAAGGYNEQFFGPGTRLTVL.